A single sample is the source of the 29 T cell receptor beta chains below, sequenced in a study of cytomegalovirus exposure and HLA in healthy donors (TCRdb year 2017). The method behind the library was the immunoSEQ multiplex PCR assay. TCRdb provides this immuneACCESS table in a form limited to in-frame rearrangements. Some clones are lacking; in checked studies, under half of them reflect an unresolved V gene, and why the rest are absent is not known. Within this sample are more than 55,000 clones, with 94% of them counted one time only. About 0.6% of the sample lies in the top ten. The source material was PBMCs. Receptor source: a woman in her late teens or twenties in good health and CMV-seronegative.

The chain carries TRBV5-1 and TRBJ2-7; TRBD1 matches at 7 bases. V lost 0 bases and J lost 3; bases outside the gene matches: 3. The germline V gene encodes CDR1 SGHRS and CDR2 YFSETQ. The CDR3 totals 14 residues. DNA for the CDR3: TGCGCCAGCAGCTTGGTTGGGACAGTCTACGAGCAGTACTTC. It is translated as CASSLVGTVYEQYF.

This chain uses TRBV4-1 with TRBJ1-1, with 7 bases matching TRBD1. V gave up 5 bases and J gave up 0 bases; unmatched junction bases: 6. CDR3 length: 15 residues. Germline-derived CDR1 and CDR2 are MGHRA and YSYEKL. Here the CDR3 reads CASSSRTGMNTEAFF. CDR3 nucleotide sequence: TGCGCCAGCAGCTCCCGGACAGGTATGAACACTGAAGCTTTCTTT.

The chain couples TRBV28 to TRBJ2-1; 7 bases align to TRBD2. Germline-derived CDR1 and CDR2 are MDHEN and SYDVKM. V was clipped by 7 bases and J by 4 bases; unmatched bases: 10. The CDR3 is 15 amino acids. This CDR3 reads CASTPTGTKYNEQFF. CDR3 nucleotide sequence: TGTGCCAGCACACCGACCGGGACTAAATACAATGAGCAGTTCTTC. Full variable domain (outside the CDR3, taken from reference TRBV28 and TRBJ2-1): DVKVTQSSRYLVKRTGEKVFLECVQDMDHENMFWYRQDPGLGLRLIYFSYDVKMKEKGDIPEGYSVSREKKERFSLILESASTNQTSMYLCASTPTGTKYNEQFFGPGTRLTVL.

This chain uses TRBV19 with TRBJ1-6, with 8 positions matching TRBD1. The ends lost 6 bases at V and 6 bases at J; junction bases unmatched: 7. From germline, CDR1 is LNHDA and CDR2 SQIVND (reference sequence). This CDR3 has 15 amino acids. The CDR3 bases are TGTGCCAGTAGAGATCAGGGGGCAGTTAATTCACCCCTCCACTTT. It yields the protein CASRDQGAVNSPLHF.

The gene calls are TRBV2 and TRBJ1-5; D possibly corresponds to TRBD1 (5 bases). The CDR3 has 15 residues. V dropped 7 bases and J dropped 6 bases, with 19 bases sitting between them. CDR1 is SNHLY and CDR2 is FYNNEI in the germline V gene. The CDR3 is CASTAGLPDSQPQHF. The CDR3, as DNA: TGTGCCAGCACCGCGGGGCTTCCAGATAGTCAGCCCCAGCATTTT.

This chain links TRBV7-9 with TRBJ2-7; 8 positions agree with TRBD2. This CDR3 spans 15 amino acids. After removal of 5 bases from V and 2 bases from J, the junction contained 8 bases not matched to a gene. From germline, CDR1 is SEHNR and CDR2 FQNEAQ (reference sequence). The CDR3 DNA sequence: TGTGCCAGCAGCCCTGGAGCGGGGGACACCTACGAGCAGTACTTC. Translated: CASSPGAGDTYEQYF.

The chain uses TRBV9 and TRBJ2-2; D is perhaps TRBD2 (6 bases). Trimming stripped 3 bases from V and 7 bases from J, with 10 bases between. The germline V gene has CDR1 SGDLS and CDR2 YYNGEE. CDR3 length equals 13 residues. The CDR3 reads CASSERRGGELFF. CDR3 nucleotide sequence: TGTGCCAGCAGCGAACGGCGGGGCGGGGAGCTGTTTTTT. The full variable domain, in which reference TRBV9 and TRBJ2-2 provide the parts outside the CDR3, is DSGVTQTPKHLITATGQRVTLRCSPRSGDLSVYWYQQSLDQGLQFLIQYYNGEERAKGNILERFSAQQFPDLHSELNLSSLELGDSALYFCASSERRGGELFFGEGSRLTVL.

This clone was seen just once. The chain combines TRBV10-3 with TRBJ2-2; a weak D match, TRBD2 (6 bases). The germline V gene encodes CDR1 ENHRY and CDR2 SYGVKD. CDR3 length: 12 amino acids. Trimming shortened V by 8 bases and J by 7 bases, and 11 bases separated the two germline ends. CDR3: CAIFGEVGELFF. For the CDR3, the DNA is TGTGCCATCTTTGGGGAGGTCGGGGAGCTGTTTTTT.

The DNA for the CDR3 is TGTGCCAGCAGCTTGGTCGGGGTAGTCACTGAAGCTTTCTTT. This codes for CASSLVGVVTEAFF. This chain links TRBV7-9 with TRBJ1-1; D is unclear. Germline assignment: CDR1 SEHNR and CDR2 FQNEAQ (reference sequence). V dropped 3 bases and J dropped 4 bases, with 12 bases sitting between them. CDR3 length: 14 amino acids.

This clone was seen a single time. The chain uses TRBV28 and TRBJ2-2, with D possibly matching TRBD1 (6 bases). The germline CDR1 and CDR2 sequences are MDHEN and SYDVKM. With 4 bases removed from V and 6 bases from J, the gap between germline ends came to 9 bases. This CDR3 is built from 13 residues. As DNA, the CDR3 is TGTGCCAGCAGTTCCGCAGGGGCCGGGGAGCTGTTTTTT. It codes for CASSSAGAGELFF.

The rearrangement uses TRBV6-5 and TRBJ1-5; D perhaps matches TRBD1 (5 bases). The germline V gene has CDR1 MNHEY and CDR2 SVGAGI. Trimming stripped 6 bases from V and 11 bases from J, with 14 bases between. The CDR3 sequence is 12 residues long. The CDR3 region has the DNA TGTGCCAGCAGGAAAACCCGGGGGGCCCAGCATTTT. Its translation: CASRKTRGAQHF.

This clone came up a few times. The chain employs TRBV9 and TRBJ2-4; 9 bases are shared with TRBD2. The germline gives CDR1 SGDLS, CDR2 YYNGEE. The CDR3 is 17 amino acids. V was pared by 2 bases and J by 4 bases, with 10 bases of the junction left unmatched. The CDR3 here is CASSVGERGALKNIQYF. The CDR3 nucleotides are TGTGCCAGCAGCGTCGGAGAGCGGGGGGCATTAAAAAACATTCAGTACTTC.

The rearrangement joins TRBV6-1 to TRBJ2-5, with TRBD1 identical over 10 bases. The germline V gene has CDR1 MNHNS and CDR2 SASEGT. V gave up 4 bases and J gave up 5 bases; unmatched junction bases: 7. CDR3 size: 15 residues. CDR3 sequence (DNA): TGTGCCAGCAGTGCTCTGACAGGGGGCAGGGAGACCCAGTACTTC. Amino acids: CASSALTGGRETQYF.

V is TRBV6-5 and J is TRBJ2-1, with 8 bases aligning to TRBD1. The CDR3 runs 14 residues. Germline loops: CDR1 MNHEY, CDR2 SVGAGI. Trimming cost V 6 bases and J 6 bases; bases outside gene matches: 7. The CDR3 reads CASSRTGYGNEQFF. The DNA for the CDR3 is TGTGCCAGCAGCCGGACAGGGTATGGCAATGAGCAGTTCTTC.

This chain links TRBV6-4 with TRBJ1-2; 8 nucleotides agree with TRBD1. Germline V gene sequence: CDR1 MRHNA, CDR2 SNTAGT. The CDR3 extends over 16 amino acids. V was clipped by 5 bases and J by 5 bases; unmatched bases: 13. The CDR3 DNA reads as TGTGCCAGCAGTTCGGTGGTGGGACAGGAGAAATATGGCTACACCTTC. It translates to CASSSVVGQEKYGYTF.

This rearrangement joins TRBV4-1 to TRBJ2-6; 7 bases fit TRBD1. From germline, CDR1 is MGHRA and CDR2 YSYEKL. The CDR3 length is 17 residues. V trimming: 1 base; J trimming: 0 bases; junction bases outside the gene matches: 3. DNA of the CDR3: TGCGCCAGCAGCCAAGCCGGGACAGCCTCTGGGGCCAACGTCCTGACTTTC. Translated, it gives CASSQAGTASGANVLTF.

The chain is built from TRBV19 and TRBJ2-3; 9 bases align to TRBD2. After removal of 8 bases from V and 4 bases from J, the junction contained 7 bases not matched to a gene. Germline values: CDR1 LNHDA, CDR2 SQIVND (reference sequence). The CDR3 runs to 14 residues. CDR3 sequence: CASLGLAGADTQYF. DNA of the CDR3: TGTGCCAGTCTGGGACTAGCAGGTGCAGATACGCAGTATTTT.

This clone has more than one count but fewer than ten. As DNA, the CDR3 is TGTGCCAGCATCAGGACAGGCCCGGGGACTGAAGCTTTCTTT. This encodes CASIRTGPGTEAFF. V gene TRBV6-4 combines with J gene TRBJ1-1; TRBD1 aligns across 7 bases. The CDR3 has 14 residues. The V gene's germline CDR1 is MRHNA and CDR2 SNTAGT. V lost 7 bases to trimming and J lost 5 bases; unmatched junction nucleotides: 10.

As DNA, the CDR3 is TGTGCCAGCAGCGTAGACAGGGGGCTCGGAAACACCATATATTTT. This sequence encodes CASSVDRGLGNTIYF. The V gene is TRBV9, the J gene TRBJ1-3; 9 nucleotides line up with TRBD1. Per the germline V gene, CDR1 is SGDLS and CDR2 is YYNGEE. J gave up 4 bases and V 0 bases, and 2 bases lay outside the gene matches. CDR3 length: 15 amino acids. The full variable domain, in which reference TRBV9 and TRBJ1-3 provide the parts outside the CDR3, is DSGVTQTPKHLITATGQRVTLRCSPRSGDLSVYWYQQSLDQGLQFLIQYYNGEERAKGNILERFSAQQFPDLHSELNLSSLELGDSALYFCASSVDRGLGNTIYFGEGSWLTVV.

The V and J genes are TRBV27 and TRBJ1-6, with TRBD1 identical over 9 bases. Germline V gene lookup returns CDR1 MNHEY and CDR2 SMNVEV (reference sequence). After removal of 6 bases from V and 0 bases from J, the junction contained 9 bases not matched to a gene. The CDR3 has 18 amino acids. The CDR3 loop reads CASSLQGAASSYNSPLHF. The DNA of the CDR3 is TGTGCCAGCAGCTTACAGGGGGCTGCTAGCTCCTATAATTCACCCCTCCACTTT.

The CDR3 protein is CASSLVGQGYGYTF. The CDR3 nucleotides read TGTGCCAGCAGCTTAGTAGGACAGGGCTATGGCTACACCTTC. The V gene is TRBV7-2, the J gene TRBJ1-2; 8 bases agree with TRBD1. V was clipped by 1 base and J by 4 bases; unmatched bases: 2. The CDR3 runs to 14 residues. CDR1 is SGHTA, CDR2 FQGNSA, per germline.

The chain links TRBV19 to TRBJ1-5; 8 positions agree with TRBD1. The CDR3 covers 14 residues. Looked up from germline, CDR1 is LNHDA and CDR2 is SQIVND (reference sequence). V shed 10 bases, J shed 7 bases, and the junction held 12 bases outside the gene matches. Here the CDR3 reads CATRGQAGRQPQHF. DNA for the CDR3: TGTGCCACCAGGGGACAGGCAGGGAGGCAGCCCCAGCATTTT.

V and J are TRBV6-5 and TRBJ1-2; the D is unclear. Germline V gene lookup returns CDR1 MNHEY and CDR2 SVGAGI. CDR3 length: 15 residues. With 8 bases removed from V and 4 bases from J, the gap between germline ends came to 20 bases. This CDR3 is CASGPGRVMGYGYTF. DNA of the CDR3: TGTGCCAGCGGTCCGGGGAGGGTGATGGGCTATGGCTACACCTTC.

The CDR3 region is CASSERAGGVTGELFF. DNA for the CDR3: TGTGCCAGCAGTGAACGGGCGGGGGGTGTCACCGGGGAGCTGTTTTTT. The chain joins TRBV2 to TRBJ2-2; 8 nucleotides align to TRBD2. V trimming: 2 bases; J trimming: 4 bases; junction bases outside the gene matches: 6. The CDR3 sequence is 16 residues long. The germline V gene has CDR1 SNHLY and CDR2 FYNNEI.

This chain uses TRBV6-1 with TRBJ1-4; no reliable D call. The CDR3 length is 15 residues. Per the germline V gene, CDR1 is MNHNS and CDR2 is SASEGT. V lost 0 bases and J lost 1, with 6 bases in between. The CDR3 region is CASSEAAGTNEKLFF. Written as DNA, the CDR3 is TGTGCCAGCAGTGAAGCAGCGGGAACTAATGAAAAACTGTTTTTT.

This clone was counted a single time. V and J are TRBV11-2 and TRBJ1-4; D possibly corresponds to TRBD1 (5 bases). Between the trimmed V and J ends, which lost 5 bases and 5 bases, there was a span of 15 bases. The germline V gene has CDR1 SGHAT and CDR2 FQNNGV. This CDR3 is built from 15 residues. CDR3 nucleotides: TGTGCCAGCAGCGGCCAGGGATACGCCAATGAAAAACTGTTTTTT. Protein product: CASSGQGYANEKLFF. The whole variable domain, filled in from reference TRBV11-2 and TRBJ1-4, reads EAGVAQSPRYKIIEKRQSVAFWCNPISGHATLYWYQQILGQGPKLLIQFQNNGVVDDSQLPKDRFSAERLKGVDSTLKIQPAKLEDSAVYLCASSGQGYANEKLFFGSGTQLSVL.

CDR3 sequence: CASSWGQGAYEQYF. For the CDR3, the DNA is TGTGCCAGCAGCTGGGGACAGGGGGCTTACGAGCAGTACTTC. J is TRBJ2-7 and V is TRBV5-6; 12 bases are a match to TRBD1. The CDR3 extends over 14 amino acids. Germline-derived CDR1 and CDR2 are SGHDT and YYEEEE. J lost 4 bases, V lost 3 bases, and 2 bases had no gene match. The full variable domain, completed using reference TRBV5-6 and TRBJ2-7, is DAGVTQSPTHLIKTRGQQVTLRCSPKSGHDTVSWYQQALGQGPQFIFQYYEEEERQRGNFPDRFSGHQFPNYSSELNVNALLLGDSALYLCASSWGQGAYEQYFGPGTRLTVT.

The CDR3 is CASSPRHPYGYTF. The CDR3 nucleotides are TGTGCCAGCAGTCCGAGACACCCCTATGGCTACACCTTC. The chain links TRBV25-1 to TRBJ1-2; D is ambiguous. V shed 5 bases and J shed 4 bases, with 11 bases lying between them. The CDR3 has 13 amino acids. Germline-derived CDR1 and CDR2 are MGHDK and SYGVNS.

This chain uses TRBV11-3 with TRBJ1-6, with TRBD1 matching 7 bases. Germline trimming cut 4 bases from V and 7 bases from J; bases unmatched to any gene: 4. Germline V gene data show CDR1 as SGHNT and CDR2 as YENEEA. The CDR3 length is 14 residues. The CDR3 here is CASSSGTANSPLHF. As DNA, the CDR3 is TGTGCCAGCAGCTCCGGGACAGCCAATTCACCCCTCCACTTT.